Listed here are 26 T cell receptor beta chains from one sample, sequenced in a study of T cell clonotyping in hematopoietic cell transplantation. The repertoire was sequenced with immunoSEQ multiplex PCR; TCRdb's copy has only in-frame clones and lacks some. The sample has roughly 4,500 clones; around 95% are singletons. This specimen consisted of peripheral blood mononuclear cells, obtained 30 days after allogeneic stem cell transplant. These receptors were obtained from an older male patient who had an allogeneic stem cell transplant from an unrelated donor, so T cells may come from the graft donor. Some clones in this sample may be carry-over from other donors' samples.

The chain is built from TRBV19 and TRBJ2-7; 8 bases fit TRBD1. With V trimmed by 4 bases and J by 6 bases, 5 bases remained unmatched. This CDR3 spans 13 amino acids. Germline lookup yields CDR1 LNHDA and CDR2 SQIVND (reference sequence). The CDR3: CASSRGQAGEQYF. As DNA, the CDR3 is TGTGCCAGTAGTAGGGGACAGGCGGGCGAGCAGTACTTC.

V is TRBV9 and J is TRBJ2-2; the D gene is possibly TRBD2 (6 bases). The CDR3 sequence is 15 residues long. With 0 bases removed from V and 7 bases from J, the gap between germline ends came to 13 bases. Germline V CDR1 and CDR2: SGDLS, YYNGEE. The chain's CDR3 is CASSVDMEGHGELFF. DNA for the CDR3: TGTGCCAGCAGCGTAGATATGGAGGGGCACGGGGAGCTGTTTTTT.

This rearrangement joins TRBV27 to TRBJ2-3; D is ambiguous. The CDR3 is made up of 15 amino acids. Germline CDR1 MNHEY, CDR2 SMNVEV (reference sequence). With 5 bases removed from V and 1 base from J, the gap between germline ends came to 13 bases. The CDR3 bases are TGTGCCAGCAGTAGACCGGGCTTTGGCACAGATACGCAGTATTTT. Translated, it gives CASSRPGFGTDTQYF.

The chain links TRBV13 to TRBJ2-2; the D gene could be TRBD1 or TRBD2 (5 bases each). Trimming left V 3 bases short and J 4 bases short, with 15 bases between. Germline V gene data show CDR1 as PRHDT and CDR2 as FYEKMQ (reference sequence). The CDR3 runs 16 residues. The CDR3 DNA sequence: TGTGCCAGCAGCTTGCTCGGGGCGCTGGGCACCGGGGAGCTGTTTTTT. Amino acid sequence: CASSLLGALGTGELFF.

The rearrangement uses TRBV7-9 and TRBJ2-7; 9 positions agree with TRBD1. This CDR3 contains 15 residues. Germline lookup yields CDR1 SEHNR and CDR2 FQNEAQ (reference sequence). Trimming cost V 6 bases and J 5 bases; bases outside gene matches: 11. This CDR3 reads CASRRAGQGKDEQYF. The DNA of the CDR3 is TGTGCCAGCAGACGCGCGGGACAGGGCAAGGACGAGCAGTACTTC.

The chain carries TRBV4-2 and TRBJ1-5; 9 nucleotides match TRBD1. This CDR3 comprises 15 residues. Germline CDR1 is LGHNA and CDR2 is YNFKEQ. V was clipped by 3 bases and J by 5 bases; unmatched bases: 5. Here the CDR3 DNA reads TGTGCCAGCAGCCAGGACAGGGGAGATTATCAGCCCCAGCATTTT. This gives the protein CASSQDRGDYQPQHF.

The V gene is TRBV19, the J gene TRBJ2-7; no clear D. CDR1 and CDR2 (germline): LNHDA, SQIVND (reference sequence). The V end was cut by 7 bases, the J end by 2 bases, with 9 bases between. This CDR3 region has 12 residues. The CDR3 nucleotides are TGTGCCAGTAAGAGAACTACCTACGAGCAGTACTTC. Protein product: CASKRTTYEQYF.

This rearrangement joins TRBV9 to TRBJ2-6; weak D call: TRBD1 (6 bases). With 4 bases removed from V and 1 base from J, the gap between germline ends came to 12 bases. The germline CDR1 and CDR2 sequences are SGDLS and YYNGEE. This CDR3 has 16 residues. Here the CDR3 reads CASSILQGSGANVLTF. The DNA of the CDR3 is TGTGCCAGCAGCATATTACAGGGTTCTGGGGCCAACGTCCTGACTTTC.

The chain recombines TRBV29-1 with TRBJ1-1, with 7 nucleotides matching TRBD1. V trimming: 4 bases; J trimming: 4 bases; junction bases outside the gene matches: 6. CDR3 length equals 13 residues. Germline V gene sequence: CDR1 SQVTM, CDR2 ANQGSEA. This CDR3 is CSVAKTGVTEAFF. CDR3 nucleotide sequence: TGCAGCGTTGCTAAAACAGGGGTCACTGAAGCTTTCTTT.

This chain uses TRBV6-1 with TRBJ1-1, with no clear D. The ends were cut back, 10 bases at V and 3 bases at J, with 12 bases in the middle. There are 12 residues in the CDR3. The germline CDR1 and CDR2 sequences are MNHNS and SASEGT. The DNA for the CDR3 is TGTGCCACTACCCGGAGGTACACTGAAGCTTTCTTT. As protein: CATTRRYTEAFF.

The chain has TRBV5-1 and TRBJ1-1, with 7 bases that match TRBD1. Per germline, CDR1 SGHRS and CDR2 YFSETQ. The junction had 6 bases not matched to a gene; V was cut back by 4 bases and J by 0 bases. This CDR3 comprises 15 residues. The CDR3 DNA sequence: TGCGCCAGCAGCCTCGGACAGGCGATGAACACTGAAGCTTTCTTT. Translated, it gives CASSLGQAMNTEAFF.

This chain joins TRBV5-6 and TRBJ2-1; 7 bases line up with TRBD1. Trimming removed 3 bases from V and 5 bases from J; junction bases left unmatched: 14. Germline V lookup: CDR1 SGHDT, CDR2 YYEEEE. There are 17 residues in the CDR3. The CDR3 protein is CASSSTPRDRNNNEQFF. CDR3 nucleotides: TGTGCCAGCAGCTCAACCCCCCGGGACAGAAATAACAATGAGCAGTTCTTC.

CDR3 DNA sequence: TGCGCCAGCAGCCAAGGCCCAGGACTATACACCTTC. Its translation is CASSQGPGLYTF. V and J are TRBV4-1 and TRBJ1-2; no reliable D call. This CDR3 is built from 12 residues. Between the trimmed V and J ends, which lost 1 base and 11 bases, there was a span of 11 bases. Germline CDR1 MGHRA, CDR2 YSYEKL.

The genes are TRBV6-5 and TRBJ2-7, with TRBD2 matching over 7 bases. Germline CDR1 and CDR2: MNHEY and SVGAGI. The J segment lost 0 bases and the V segment lost 8 bases, leaving 10 bases of the junction unmatched. The CDR3 has 15 residues. The CDR3 sequence: CASGRSTSSSYEQYF. DNA for the CDR3: TGTGCCAGCGGCCGGTCGACTAGCTCCTCCTACGAGCAGTACTTC.

The chain has TRBV7-2 and TRBJ2-5; TRBD1 matches 7 bases. J gave up 5 bases and V 4 bases, and 10 bases lay outside the gene matches. From germline, CDR1 is SGHTA and CDR2 FQGNSA. The CDR3 loop spans 15 amino acids. The CDR3 bases are TGTGCCAGCAGCTACCCCGGGACAGAAGTGGAGACCCAGTACTTC. Its translation is CASSYPGTEVETQYF.

This chain joins TRBV5-8 and TRBJ2-7, with 12 nucleotides matching TRBD2. This CDR3 is built from 15 residues. Germline V gene data show CDR1 as SGHTS and CDR2 as YDEGEE. After removal of 3 bases from V and 1 base from J, the junction contained 2 bases not matched to a gene. The CDR3 sequence is CASSSTSGRSYEQYF. DNA of the CDR3: TGTGCCAGCAGCTCCACTAGCGGGAGGTCCTACGAGCAGTACTTC.

The J gene is TRBJ1-1, the V gene TRBV7-2; D perhaps matches TRBD1 (6 bases). The CDR3 is made up of 15 amino acids. With 1 base removed from V and 4 bases from J, the gap between germline ends came to 13 bases. Germline CDR1 reads SGHTA; CDR2 reads FQGNSA. The CDR3 loop is CASSLERGAVTEAFF. CDR3 sequence (DNA): TGTGCCAGCAGCTTAGAACGGGGGGCAGTCACTGAAGCTTTCTTT.

This chain uses TRBV30 with TRBJ2-1; TRBD2 agrees at 8 bases. The germline V gene encodes CDR1 GTSNPN and CDR2 SVGIG (reference sequence). The J segment lost 8 bases and the V segment lost 0 bases, leaving 15 bases of the junction unmatched. This CDR3 contains 17 residues. The CDR3 spells CAWSVWISGDRRDEQFF. The CDR3 DNA follows: TGTGCCTGGAGTGTATGGATTAGCGGGGACCGCCGGGATGAGCAGTTCTTC. The full variable domain, in which reference TRBV30 and TRBJ2-1 provide the parts outside the CDR3, is SQTIHQWPATLVQPVGSPLSLECTVEGTSNPNLYWYRQAAGRGLQLLFYSVGIGQISSEVPQNLSASRPQDRQFILSSKKLLLSDSGFYLCAWSVWISGDRRDEQFFGPGTRLTVL.

The chain couples TRBV6-5 to TRBJ1-2, with a tentative D call TRBD1 (5 bases). CDR1 is MNHEY, CDR2 SVGAGI, per germline. The CDR3 is 13 residues long. Deletions cut 0 bases from V and 8 bases from J, with 10 bases between. The CDR3 bases are TGTGCCAGCAGTTACTCCCAGGGATGGGGCTACACCTTC. This codes for CASSYSQGWGYTF.

This rearrangement joins TRBV28 to TRBJ2-1; the D gene is possibly TRBD1 (5 bases). Trimming removed 9 bases from V and 4 bases from J, with 22 bases in between. Per germline, CDR1 MDHEN and CDR2 SYDVKM. The CDR3 sequence is 16 residues long. Written as DNA, the CDR3 is TGTGCCAGTTTTCCTTCCAACCTACAGGAGTACAATGAGCAGTTCTTC. Protein sequence: CASFPSNLQEYNEQFF.

The V call is TRBV6-5, the J call TRBJ2-1; a possible D gene is TRBD2 (6 bases). V was pared by 9 bases and J by 6 bases, with 18 bases between. The CDR3 length is 14 residues. In germline, CDR1 is MNHEY, CDR2 SVGAGI. CDR3 DNA sequence: TGTGCCAGTGCGGGACTTTCATCGGGCAATGAGCAGTTCTTC. It yields the protein CASAGLSSGNEQFF.

V usage is TRBV30 and J usage is TRBJ2-2; D gene uncertain. The CDR3 extends over 14 amino acids. The ends were cut back, 8 bases at V and 2 bases at J, with 15 bases in the middle. Germline V gives CDR1 GTSNPN, CDR2 SVGIG (reference sequence). The CDR3 reads CARKGVTNTGELFF. DNA for the CDR3: TGTGCCCGAAAAGGAGTCACCAACACCGGGGAGCTGTTTTTT.

The rearrangement links TRBV7-2 to TRBJ2-5; 9 bases map to TRBD2. CDR1 is SGHTA, CDR2 FQGNSA, per germline. This CDR3 is built from 15 residues. Germline trimming cut 5 bases from V and 3 bases from J; bases unmatched to any gene: 7. CDR3 bases: TGTGCCAGCAGCCCCTTAGCGGGAGCGGAAGAGACCCAGTACTTC. Its translation: CASSPLAGAEETQYF.

The J gene is TRBJ1-4, the V gene TRBV5-1, with D hard to call. Germline V lookup: CDR1 SGHRS, CDR2 YFSETQ. V lost 1 base and J 4 bases, leaving 11 bases between the germline ends. The CDR3 spans 15 residues. The DNA of the CDR3 is TGCGCCAGCAGCTTGAGGCCAGAATATAATGAAAAACTGTTTTTT. It is translated as CASSLRPEYNEKLFF. Combining the CDR3 with reference TRBV5-1 and TRBJ1-4 gives the whole variable domain KAGVTQTPRYLIKTRGQQVTLSCSPISGHRSVSWYQQTPGQGLQFLFEYFSETQRNKGNFPGRFSGRQFSNSRSEMNVSTLELGDSALYLCASSLRPEYNEKLFFGSGTQLSVL.

The V call is TRBV19, the J call TRBJ2-2; D remains unclear. The CDR3 runs 12 residues. The germline CDR1 and CDR2 sequences are LNHDA and SQIVND (reference sequence). V was clipped by 7 bases and J by 6 bases, with 9 bases between them. CDR3 bases: TGTGCCAGTACGCAACCCCCCGGGGAGCTGTTTTTT. It translates to CASTQPPGELFF.

The chain uses TRBV18 and TRBJ1-3; 11 bases are shared with TRBD1. Germline CDR1 reads KGHSH; CDR2 reads LQKENI. V shed 5 bases and J 4 bases; nucleotides not matched to a gene: 7. The CDR3 is made up of 16 amino acids. For the CDR3, the DNA is TGTGCCAGCTCAACGGGGACAGGGGGAGAAGGAAACACCATATATTTT. It translates to CASSTGTGGEGNTIYF.